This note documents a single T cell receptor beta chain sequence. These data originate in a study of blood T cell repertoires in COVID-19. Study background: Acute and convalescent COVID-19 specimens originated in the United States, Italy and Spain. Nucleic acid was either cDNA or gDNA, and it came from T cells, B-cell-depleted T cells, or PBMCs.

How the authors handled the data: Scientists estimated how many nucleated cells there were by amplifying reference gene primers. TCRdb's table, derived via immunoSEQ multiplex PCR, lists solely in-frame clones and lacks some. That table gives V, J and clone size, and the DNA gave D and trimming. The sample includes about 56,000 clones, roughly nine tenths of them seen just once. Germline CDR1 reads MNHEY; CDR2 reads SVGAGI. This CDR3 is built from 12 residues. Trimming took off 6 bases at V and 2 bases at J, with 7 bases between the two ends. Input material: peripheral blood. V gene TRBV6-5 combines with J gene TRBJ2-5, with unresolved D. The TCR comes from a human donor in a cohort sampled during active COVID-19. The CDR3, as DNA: TGTGCCAGCAGGGCGGTACAAGAGACCCAGTACTTC. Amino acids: CASRAVQETQYF.